This T cell receptor beta chain was profiled in a study of T-cell reconstitution after alpha-beta-depleted transplantation in children. Points from the study as a whole: Among T cells one year after transplant, newly produced cells accounted for most counts and diversity.

Unique molecular identifiers were incorporated when the TCRbeta library was constructed. TCRdb analysed the PCR reads with MiXCR anew, one entry per CDR3 protein. This sample carries about 200,000 distinct CDR3 sequences, approximately 6.3% of them seen once, and the ten largest clones take approximately 5.7%. This clonotype was seen repeatedly, ten times or more. The antigen remains undetermined. Trimming took 2 bases from V and 5 from J, leaving 12 bases between them. The CDR3 is made up of 14 amino acids. Germline CDR1 reads SGHKS; CDR2 reads YYEKEE (reference sequence). This receptor was taken from a boy aged 2 to 10 with acute lymphoblastic leukemia, due to receive a stem cell transplant. Sequenced material: PBMCs, taken before TCRalphabeta/CD19-depleted stem cell transplant. The chain is built from TRBV5-5 and TRBJ2-3; unclear D gene. Here the CDR3 reads CASSLKGLGDTQYF. The CDR3 nucleotides are TGTGCCAGCAGCTTAAAAGGGCTGGGAGATACGCAGTATTTT.